These 13 T cell receptor beta chains were sequenced from one sample in a study of blood T cell repertoires in COVID-19. The repertoire was sequenced with immunoSEQ multiplex PCR; TCRdb's copy has only in-frame clones and lacks some. This sample carries hundreds of thousands of clones, about 73% of them seen once, and the ten largest clones take about 3.1%. Sequencing was performed on peripheral blood. The receptors come from a woman of 80 years or more with acute or convalescent COVID-19.

The table lists this clone with a few counts. This chain joins TRBV2 and TRBJ2-7, with D possibly being TRBD2 (5 bases). The germline V and J ends were trimmed by 6 bases and 0 bases, with 12 bases remaining between them. The CDR3 is 14 residues long. Per germline, CDR1 SNHLY and CDR2 FYNNEI. DNA of the CDR3: TGTGCCAGCAGGGAGGAGAGAACCTCCTACGAGCAGTACTTC. Translation: CASREERTSYEQYF.

Points on this clone: Additional DNA sequences in this sample encode the identical CDR3. The chain is built from TRBV7-9 and TRBJ2-1, with 7 bases identical to TRBD2. CDR3 size: 13 residues. In germline, CDR1 is SEHNR, CDR2 FQNEAQ (reference sequence). The V segment lost 0 bases and the J segment 10 bases; nucleotides outside the gene matches: 3. DNA for the CDR3: TGTGCCAGCAGCTTAGCGGGAGGGGACGAGCAGTTCTTC. Translating it yields CASSLAGGDEQFF.

The V and J genes are TRBV7-2 and TRBJ2-5, with 7 bases identical to TRBD2. This CDR3 has 15 amino acids. CDR1 SGHTA and CDR2 FQGNSA come from the germline V gene. Losses at the gene ends were 8 bases for V and 0 bases for J; bases not matched to a gene: 9. CDR3 bases: TGTGCCAGCCGCCTGACTAGCCACAACCAAGAGACCCAGTACTTC. It encodes CASRLTSHNQETQYF.

In its sample, this clone was seen a few times. The CDR3 DNA follows: TGCGCCAGCAGCCCTAAATCCCCCTACGAGCAGTACTTC. Protein: CASSPKSPYEQYF. The chain carries TRBV5-1 and TRBJ2-7; D is ambiguous. V was pared by 4 bases and J by 2 bases, with 10 bases between. The CDR3 is made up of 13 amino acids. The germline CDR1 and CDR2 sequences are SGHRS and YFSETQ.

This chain joins TRBV5-6 and TRBJ1-2; D possibly corresponds to TRBD1 (5 bases). V dropped 1 base and J dropped 0 bases, with 10 bases sitting between them. Germline CDR1 and CDR2: SGHDT and YYEEEE. This CDR3 is built from 15 residues. In DNA form, the CDR3 reads TGTGCCAGCAGCTTGAGCGGGACGGCTAACTATGGCTACACCTTC. Translation gives CASSLSGTANYGYTF.

This chain joins TRBV10-3 and TRBJ2-7, with 7 bases aligning to TRBD1. Unmatched junction bases numbered 4, after V lost 5 bases and J lost 3 bases. The CDR3 length is 13 residues. CDR1 ENHRY and CDR2 SYGVKD come from the germline V gene. CDR3 in amino acids: CAISSGTVYEQYF. The CDR3 region has the DNA TGTGCCATCAGTTCGGGGACAGTCTACGAGCAGTACTTC.

The gene calls are TRBV2 and TRBJ1-2; tentative D call: TRBD1 (6 bases). V lost 5 bases and J 5 bases, leaving 12 bases between the germline ends. The CDR3 covers 13 residues. Germline V gene sequence: CDR1 SNHLY, CDR2 FYNNEI. CDR3 amino acids: CASSRDIMYGYTF. In DNA form, the CDR3 reads TGTGCCAGCAGTCGGGACATCATGTATGGCTACACCTTC.

The rearrangement joins TRBV19 to TRBJ1-3; 8 bases are a match to TRBD1. This CDR3 has 14 amino acids. V was clipped by 6 bases and J by 2 bases; unmatched bases: 3. CDR1 and CDR2 from the germline V gene are LNHDA and SQIVND (reference sequence). The CDR3, as DNA: TGTGCCAGTAGACCGACAGGGGCTGGAAACACCATATATTTT. Amino acids: CASRPTGAGNTIYF.

The chain combines TRBV18 with TRBJ1-2; TRBD1 is a possible D gene (6 bases). This CDR3 is built from 14 residues. The ends were cut back, 0 bases at V and 4 bases at J, with 9 bases in the middle. Germline values: CDR1 KGHSH, CDR2 LQKENI. CDR3 region: CASSPPTGRYGYTF. CDR3 nucleotides: TGTGCCAGCTCACCACCGACAGGACGCTATGGCTACACCTTC. Full variable domain (missing parts from reference TRBV18 and TRBJ1-2): NAGVMQNPRHLVRRRGQEARLRCSPMKGHSHVYWYRQLPEEGLKFMVYLQKENIIDESGMPKERFSAEFPKEGPSILRIQQVVRGDSAAYFCASSPPTGRYGYTFGSGTRLTVV.

The chain employs TRBV11-2 and TRBJ1-2; 9 bases are a match to TRBD1. Germline V gene sequence: CDR1 SGHAT, CDR2 FQNNGV. This CDR3 is built from 15 residues. V was pared by 1 base and J by 8 bases, with 8 bases of the junction left unmatched. This chain's CDR3 is CASSLGRTGDRGYTF. CDR3 in DNA: TGTGCCAGCAGCTTAGGGAGGACAGGGGATAGAGGCTACACCTTC. The full variable domain, completed using reference TRBV11-2 and TRBJ1-2, is EAGVAQSPRYKIIEKRQSVAFWCNPISGHATLYWYQQILGQGPKLLIQFQNNGVVDDSQLPKDRFSAERLKGVDSTLKIQPAKLEDSAVYLCASSLGRTGDRGYTFGSGTRLTVV.

The genes are TRBV6-5 and TRBJ1-1; D is undetermined. V was pared by 4 bases and J by 3 bases, with 15 bases between. CDR3 size: 15 residues. Germline CDR1 is MNHEY and CDR2 is SVGAGI. The DNA for the CDR3 is TGTGCCAGCAGTTCTGCGGTAGGGAGTTACACTGAAGCTTTCTTT. Encoded protein: CASSSAVGSYTEAFF.

The chain is built from TRBV11-2 and TRBJ2-5; the D gene is possibly TRBD2 (7 bases). This CDR3 is built from 15 residues. Germline CDR1 SGHAT, CDR2 FQNNGV. The germline V and J ends were trimmed by 1 base and 4 bases, with 13 bases remaining between them. This chain's CDR3 is CASSLASGGRETQYF. The CDR3 DNA sequence: TGTGCCAGCAGCTTAGCGTCGGGGGGCAGAGAGACCCAGTACTTC.

V is TRBV6-6 and J is TRBJ1-6; 7 nucleotides align to TRBD1. The V and J ends lost 7 bases and 7 bases, in that order; junction bases with no gene match: 7. Germline V gene sequence: CDR1 MNHNY, CDR2 SVGAGI (reference sequence). The CDR3 contains 14 residues. This chain's CDR3 is CASKGDRGNSPLHF. CDR3 DNA: TGTGCCAGCAAGGGGGACAGAGGGAATTCACCCCTCCACTTT.